The rows below give T cell receptor beta chains drawn from one sample of a study of blood T cell repertoires in COVID-19. Measured with immunoSEQ multiplex PCR; TCRdb has only the in-frame clones, and not every one. The sample yields 250,000 to 300,000 clones, roughly 85% seen once. The sequenced sample was peripheral blood. All receptors derive from a woman aged 18-29 years with acute or convalescent COVID-19. Both conserved end residues are trimmed from each CDR3. The D gene is left open where the match is weak.

d_gene	v_gene	CDR3aa
TRBD2	TRBV9	ASSPRSKTSAVSLNEQF
NA	TRBV19	ASSPGLHEQY
TRBD2	TRBV18	ASSPRLAGGTEETQY
NA	TRBV14	ASRRGFGTEAF
TRBD1	TRBV19	ASSTSVGTGGRTQY
TRBD1	TRBV5-1	ASSRQGDGVTEAF
NA	TRBV7-9	ASSLTDSPAMNTEAF
TRBD1	TRBV6-2/TRBV6-3	ASSWDRGRGYT
TRBD2	TRBV27	ASRGTGTSGSSYNEQF
TRBD1	TRBV2	ASRGQALFEGYT
NA	TRBV27	ASSPQVGQETQY
NA	TRBV7-2	ASSLFADRMNTEAF
NA	TRBV3-1/TRBV3-2	ASSQAPGDGYT
NA	TRBV29-1	SVVRGPYEQY
TRBD1	TRBV28	ASSPGQGGIEAQY